The clone carrying this T cell receptor beta chain was observed at least ten times. This sample is drawn from a study of Graves' ophthalmopathy and Graves' hyperthyroidism. As diagnostic evidence, clinical symptoms, serum thyroxine, TRAb, thyroid ultrasound and orbital computed tomography were relied upon. Scientists amplified the TCR beta CDR3 regions from RNA transcripts. The workflow started with a first-round RT-PCR run with HTBI primers and then moved on to a second-round multiplex PCR. TCRdb used MiXCR to reprocess the multiplex PCR reads, holding one entry per CDR3 protein. The repertoire has approximately 480,000 distinct CDR3 sequences, approximately 15% of them found once; the top ten carry approximately 9.8%. This CDR3 is 17 amino acids long. V shed 5 bases and J 3 bases; nucleotides not matched to a gene: 16. The germline V gene encodes CDR1 MNHEY and CDR2 SVGAGI.

The sequenced material came from blood. The chain recombines TRBV6-5 with TRBJ2-7; 7 bases map to TRBD1. This receptor was taken from a woman aged 25 to 39 with Graves' ophthalmopathy. The CDR3 loop is CASSRTPKGQGVYEQYF. The CDR3 nucleotides read TGTGCCAGCAGTCGCACGCCTAAAGGGCAGGGGGTCTACGAGCAGTACTTC.